This passage covers 30 T cell receptor beta chains from one sample sequenced in a study of high-grade serous ovarian cancer treatment subgroups. The tumor samples were collected prior to definitive surgery or chemotherapy. Libraries were prepared by immunoSEQ multiplex PCR; TCRdb keeps only in-frame clonotypes and omits some of them. The data hold a few thousand clones, with 60% to 80% observed a single time. The sequenced material came from tumor tissue. The receptors here all came from a human donor with high-grade serous ovarian cancer.

This clone was observed a few times. J is TRBJ1-1 and V is TRBV6-5; D is uncertain. V shed 6 bases and J shed 2 bases, with 16 bases lying between them. This CDR3 has 15 amino acids. Germline assignment: CDR1 MNHEY and CDR2 SVGAGI. The CDR3: CASSLNPTLNTEAFF. DNA for the CDR3: TGTGCCAGCAGCCTAAATCCGACCCTTAACACTGAAGCTTTCTTT.

The gene calls are TRBV5-1 and TRBJ2-3; 14 bases agree with TRBD2. The germline V gene has CDR1 SGHRS and CDR2 YFSETQ. The CDR3 runs 18 residues. J lost 6 bases, V lost 5 bases, and 14 bases had no gene match. The CDR3 sequence is CASRGLWTSGGFGDTQYF. CDR3 coding DNA: TGCGCCAGCAGGGGCCTCTGGACTAGCGGGGGGTTTGGTGATACGCAGTATTTT.

The chain recombines TRBV4-3 with TRBJ2-1; no reliable D call. V dropped 0 bases and J dropped 0 bases, with 9 bases sitting between them. Germline assignment: CDR1 LGHNA and CDR2 YSLEER. The CDR3 sequence is 16 residues long. The CDR3 reads CASSQDGVGSYNEQFF. CDR3 coding DNA: TGCGCCAGCAGCCAAGATGGGGTTGGCTCCTACAATGAGCAGTTCTTC.

V and J are TRBV5-1 and TRBJ1-1; no clear D gene. This CDR3 comprises 14 residues. Per germline, CDR1 SGHRS and CDR2 YFSETQ. V was trimmed by 7 bases and J by 1 base, leaving 14 bases between them. CDR3: CASSNAQPNTEAFF. The CDR3 coding sequence is TGCGCCAGCTCCAACGCACAGCCGAACACTGAAGCTTTCTTT.

The chain couples TRBV28 to TRBJ2-2; D possibly corresponds to TRBD1 (6 bases). Trimming stripped 3 bases from V and 5 bases from J, with 10 bases between. This CDR3 contains 14 residues. Germline V gives CDR1 MDHEN, CDR2 SYDVKM. CDR3 nucleotide sequence: TGTGCCAGCAGTTTTAACAGGGCTACCGGGGAGCTGTTTTTT. Protein product: CASSFNRATGELFF.

The CDR3 DNA reads as TGTGCCAGCAGCGTAGGGGGGGACACACACACAGATACGCAGTATTTT. Translating gives CASSVGGDTHTDTQYF. The chain employs TRBV9 and TRBJ2-3; tentatively, D is TRBD1 or TRBD2 (6 bases each). This CDR3 comprises 16 residues. Trimming left V 0 bases short and J 2 bases short, with 13 bases between. Germline V CDR1 and CDR2: SGDLS, YYNGEE.

This chain links TRBV6-1 with TRBJ2-7, with a tentative D call TRBD1 (5 bases). The CDR3 has 15 amino acids. From germline, CDR1 is MNHNS and CDR2 SASEGT. Deletions cut 2 bases from V and 1 base from J, with 12 bases between. DNA of the CDR3: TGTGCCAGCAGTGAATTCCCAGGGTTGTCCTACGAGCAGTACTTC. This encodes CASSEFPGLSYEQYF.

The gene calls are TRBV6-7 and TRBJ2-3, with TRBD2 matching over 10 bases. TRBV6-7 is filed as an ORF, its function uncertain. There are 15 residues in the CDR3. Trimming took 5 bases from V and 4 from J; bases not matched to a gene: 6. The CDR3 DNA sequence: TGTGCCAGCAGTACCCTAGCGGGGGAGGCAGATACGCAGTATTTT. Protein product: CASSTLAGEADTQYF.

This chain links TRBV28 with TRBJ1-2, with D perhaps TRBD1 (5 bases). The V gene lost 8 bases and the J gene lost 8 bases, with 21 bases spanning the gap. The germline CDR1 and CDR2 sequences are MDHEN and SYDVKM. The CDR3 is made up of 14 amino acids. The CDR3 protein is CASGKAGVSVGYTF. The CDR3 coding sequence is TGTGCCAGCGGAAAGGCGGGGGTCAGCGTGGGCTACACCTTC.

CDR3 in amino acids: CASSLDGPHNEQYF. The CDR3 region has the DNA TGTGCCAGCAGCTTGGACGGACCCCATAACGAGCAGTACTTC. The chain couples TRBV5-6 to TRBJ2-7, with D unresolved. Germline V gene sequence: CDR1 SGHDT, CDR2 YYEEEE. Trimming removed 0 bases at V and 5 bases at J, with 12 bases between. The CDR3 is 14 amino acids.

This chain connects TRBV18 to TRBJ2-7; D gene ambiguous. V was clipped by 2 bases and J by 4 bases, with 6 bases between them. Germline CDR1 and CDR2: KGHSH and LQKENI. This CDR3 spans 12 amino acids. The CDR3 protein is CASSPSAYEQYF. The CDR3 nucleotides read TGTGCCAGCTCACCAAGCGCATACGAGCAGTACTTC.

CDR3 amino acids: CASSPRGGTFYGYTF. The CDR3, as DNA: TGTGCCAGCAGTCCACGGGGGGGCACTTTCTATGGCTACACCTTC. The chain joins TRBV28 to TRBJ1-2; the D gene is possibly TRBD1 (6 bases). V dropped 5 bases and J dropped 4 bases, with 17 bases sitting between them. The CDR3 length is 15 residues. Germline CDR1 and CDR2: MDHEN and SYDVKM.

J is TRBJ2-7 and V is TRBV10-3; D ambiguous. The CDR3 runs 13 residues. V was cut by 5 bases and J by 0 bases, with 8 bases left in between. Germline loops: CDR1 ENHRY, CDR2 SYGVKD. CDR3 nucleotides: TGTGCCATCAGTTTGGATGACTCCTACGAGCAGTACTTC. Translation gives CAISLDDSYEQYF.

The V and J genes are TRBV5-1 and TRBJ2-7; TRBD2 is a possible D gene (6 bases). V lost 9 bases to trimming and J lost 3 bases, with 19 bases between them. Per germline, CDR1 SGHRS and CDR2 YFSETQ. The CDR3 has 14 amino acids. The CDR3 protein is CANPVAESGYEQYF. For the CDR3, the DNA is TGCGCCAACCCCGTAGCGGAGTCGGGCTACGAGCAGTACTTC.

This clone is a singleton in its sample. V is TRBV25-1 and J is TRBJ1-5; a possible D gene is TRBD1 (5 bases). Germline CDR1 is MGHDK and CDR2 is SYGVNS. The V and J ends lost 6 bases and 7 bases respectively, with 19 bases between them. This CDR3 comprises 15 residues. CDR3 coding DNA: TGTGCCAGCAGCCCACCCGGGGGGGGTGTCCAGCCCCAGCATTTT. Translated: CASSPPGGGVQPQHF.

The chain carries TRBV6-6 and TRBJ2-7; D remains ambiguous. The V gene's germline CDR1 is MNHNY and CDR2 SVGAGI (reference sequence). This CDR3 has 15 residues. V was trimmed by 2 bases and J by 2 bases, leaving 13 bases between them. DNA of the CDR3: TGTGCCAGCAGTTACGACTTTGCAGAGACCTACGAGCAGTACTTC. Encoded protein: CASSYDFAETYEQYF.

The chain uses TRBV28 and TRBJ2-2, with 9 bases lining up with TRBD1. The V segment lost 2 bases and the J segment 6 bases; nucleotides outside the gene matches: 4. CDR3 size: 15 residues. CDR1 is MDHEN, CDR2 SYDVKM, per germline. CDR3 sequence (DNA): TGTGCCAGCAGTTTAGGGGGACAGGGTGCCGGGGAGCTGTTTTTT. Translating it yields CASSLGGQGAGELFF.

The chain employs TRBV5-5 and TRBJ2-7; 7 bases fit TRBD1. CDR1 is SGHKS, CDR2 YYEKEE, per germline (reference sequence). V was pared by 1 base and J by 4 bases, with 11 bases of the junction left unmatched. The length of the CDR3 is 16 residues. In DNA, the CDR3 is TGTGCCAGCAGCTTGAGGCTCCCAGGGGGTGGATACGAGCAGTACTTC. It codes for CASSLRLPGGGYEQYF.

The rearrangement uses TRBV4-2 and TRBJ2-5; D possibly corresponds to TRBD2 (5 bases). The CDR3 is 13 amino acids. The ends were cut back, 4 bases at V and 3 bases at J, with 9 bases in the middle. Germline V gives CDR1 LGHNA, CDR2 YNFKEQ. The CDR3: CASSPLREETQYF. Here the CDR3 DNA reads TGTGCCAGCAGCCCTCTGCGGGAAGAGACCCAGTACTTC.

This clone was counted only a few times. The genes are TRBV6-5 and TRBJ1-6; D might be TRBD1 (6 bases). Between the trimmed V and J ends, which lost 6 bases and 5 bases, there was a span of 11 bases. This CDR3 has 14 amino acids. From germline, CDR1 is MNHEY and CDR2 SVGAGI. This chain's CDR3 is CASRVQGNNSPLHF. As DNA, the CDR3 is TGTGCCAGCAGGGTACAGGGTAATAATTCACCCCTCCACTTT.

This chain links TRBV10-3 with TRBJ1-6; unclear D gene. V was pared by 8 bases and J by 0 bases, with 11 bases between. The germline V gene encodes CDR1 ENHRY and CDR2 SYGVKD. This CDR3 has 15 amino acids. The CDR3 is CAISEVSSYNSPLHF. The CDR3 region has the DNA TGTGCCATCTCTGAAGTAAGCTCCTATAATTCACCCCTCCACTTT.

This clone appeared a single time. The V gene is TRBV14, the J gene TRBJ2-5; 7 bases align to TRBD2. CDR3 size: 19 residues. With 1 base clipped from V and 2 bases from J, the junction kept 16 bases outside the gene matches. Germline CDR1 SGHDN, CDR2 FVKESK. Here the CDR3 reads CASSQVSSRYGGGQETQYF. In DNA, the CDR3 is TGTGCCAGCAGCCAAGTTAGTTCCCGCTACGGGGGAGGGCAAGAGACCCAGTACTTC.

This chain joins TRBV11-2 and TRBJ2-5, with a tentative D call TRBD2 (6 bases). Deletions cut 1 base from V and 5 bases from J, with 8 bases between. Germline V lookup: CDR1 SGHAT, CDR2 FQNNGV. The CDR3 has 13 amino acids. The CDR3, as DNA: TGTGCCAGCAGCTTAGGGGGGGTTGAGACCCAGTACTTC. It yields the protein CASSLGGVETQYF.

V and J are TRBV6-1 and TRBJ1-2; TRBD1 might be the D (5 bases). Germline V lookup: CDR1 MNHNS, CDR2 SASEGT. V was trimmed by 6 bases and J by 7 bases, leaving 15 bases between them. CDR3 length: 13 amino acids. CDR3 protein: CASSIASGPGYTF. DNA of the CDR3: TGTGCCAGCAGCATAGCGTCGGGGCCTGGCTACACCTTC.

V usage is TRBV5-1 and J usage is TRBJ2-3; 8 nucleotides agree with TRBD1. CDR1 and CDR2 from the germline V gene are SGHRS and YFSETQ. Germline trimming cut 4 bases from V and 2 bases from J; bases unmatched to any gene: 9. The CDR3 length is 16 residues. In DNA form, the CDR3 reads TGCGCCAGCAGCAAAGCGACAGGGGCGAACACAGATACGCAGTATTTT. This gives the protein CASSKATGANTDTQYF.

This CDR3 reads CASRPGTANYGYTF. CDR3 nucleotides: TGTGCCAGCAGGCCTGGGACGGCGAACTATGGCTACACCTTC. The J gene is TRBJ1-2, the V gene TRBV28; TRBD1 might be the D (5 bases). CDR1 is MDHEN, CDR2 SYDVKM, per germline. Trimming cost V 6 bases and J 2 bases, with 13 bases left between them. This CDR3 comprises 14 residues.

This clone was counted a single time. This chain joins TRBV5-1 and TRBJ2-1, with D possibly being TRBD1 or TRBD2 (5 bases each). Trimming removed 2 bases at V and 6 bases at J, with 9 bases between. The germline V gene has CDR1 SGHRS and CDR2 YFSETQ. The length of the CDR3 is 13 residues. CDR3 bases: TGCGCCAGCAGCTTCGGGACCGTCAATGAGCAGTTCTTC. Translated: CASSFGTVNEQFF.

This rearrangement joins TRBV7-8 to TRBJ2-3, with 11 positions matching TRBD2. Germline CDR1 SGHVS, CDR2 FQNEAQ. CDR3 length: 16 residues. The V and J ends lost 5 bases and 6 bases, in that order; junction bases with no gene match: 10. For the CDR3, the DNA is TGTGCCAGCAGCCATGTACTAGCGGGAGAATCGGATACGCAGTATTTT. It translates to CASSHVLAGESDTQYF. The full variable domain, its missing parts supplied by reference TRBV7-8 and TRBJ2-3, is GAGVSQSPRYKVAKRGQDVALRCDPISGHVSLFWYQQALGQGPEFLTYFQNEAQLDKSGLPSDRFFAERPEGSVSTLKIQRTQQEDSAVYLCASSHVLAGESDTQYFGPGTRLTVL.

The genes are TRBV27 and TRBJ1-1; D is ambiguous. Germline CDR1 is MNHEY and CDR2 is SMNVEV (reference sequence). Trimming took off 0 bases at V and 2 bases at J, with 4 bases between the two ends. The CDR3 is 13 residues long. The CDR3 here is CASSLSRNTEAFF. CDR3 in DNA: TGTGCCAGCAGTTTATCTCGTAACACTGAAGCTTTCTTT.

The CDR3 protein is CASSQDRVGSYNEQFF. CDR3 in DNA: TGCGCCAGCAGCCAAGATAGGGTTGGCTCCTACAATGAGCAGTTCTTC. The genes are TRBV4-3 and TRBJ2-1; D is uncertain. The CDR3 is 16 amino acids. Germline V lookup: CDR1 LGHNA, CDR2 YSLEER. The V end lost 0 bases, the J end lost 0 bases, and 9 bases lay between the germline ends.